This TCR beta chain was sequenced in a study of blood T cell repertoires in COVID-19. Study details: Sources were T cells, B-cell-depleted T cells, or PBMCs; the material itself was cDNA or gDNA.

Per the original data handling: Reference gene primer amplification in the assay estimated nucleated cell counts. The method was immunoSEQ multiplex PCR; TCRdb's version includes in-frame clones alone and lacks a portion of them. V and J calls and clone size are those listed in that table; D and trimming were worked out from the DNA. Altogether some 140,000 clones are present, about 80% being singletons, with the ten largest covering about 31%. The V end lost 0 bases, the J end lost 1 base, and 13 bases lay between the germline ends. The germline CDR1 and CDR2 sequences are MRHNA and SNTAGT. There are 16 residues in the CDR3.

The genes are TRBV6-4 and TRBJ2-7; D is uncertain. Input material: peripheral blood. This receptor was identified in a woman aged 55-70 years with acute or convalescent COVID-19. The CDR3 protein is CASSDSWATSSYEQYV. CDR3 DNA sequence: TGTGCCAGCAGTGACTCGTGGGCGACGAGTTCCTACGAGCAGTACGTC.